The text below deals with one TCR beta chain. Possible read error: a much larger clone is one base away. The record originates from a study of T cell changes during pregnancy in multiple sclerosis. TCRdb's copy holds only in-frame clones and misses some; the assay was immunoSEQ multiplex PCR. The sample has around 72,000 clones, 80% to 95% seen once. The sequence was obtained from a female donor with multiple sclerosis, enrolled in a pregnancy study. This specimen was CD4+ T cells from peripheral blood mononuclear cells, taken before pregnancy.

DNA for the CDR3: TGTGCCAGCAGCTCCCCGGGATTGAACACTAAAGCTTTCTTT. This encodes CASSSPGLNTKAFF. The J gene is TRBJ1-1, the V gene TRBV5-4; D is uncertain. The CDR3 is made up of 14 amino acids. Germline V gives CDR1 SGHNT, CDR2 YYREEE (reference sequence).